Shown below are 14 T cell receptor beta chains from a single sample sequenced in a study of T cell clones after liver transplantation (dated by TCRdb to about 2019). The time point tag for this specimen amounts to: pre-transplant. The receptor library was made with the immunoSEQ multiplex PCR assay. Held by TCRdb, this immuneACCESS table contains in-frame sequences only and omits some clones. Under half of the omission traces to an unresolved V gene where checked; the cause of the rest is unknown. Across this sample there are 53,000 or so clones, with roughly 83% seen only once. The ten largest make up around 8.5% of the sample. Sequencing was performed on CD4+ T cells from blood, taken before liver transplant. Receptors originate from a human donor who received a liver transplant.

The rearrangement joins TRBV9 to TRBJ1-2; 9 bases agree with TRBD1. J was trimmed by 5 bases and V by 3 bases; bases with no gene match: 5. The CDR3 sequence is 14 residues long. Germline V gene sequence: CDR1 SGDLS, CDR2 YYNGEE. The CDR3 DNA reads TGTGCCAGCAGCGCGAGGACAGGGGCTTATGGCTACACCTTC. As protein: CASSARTGAYGYTF.

This chain uses TRBV12-5 with TRBJ1-5, with D possibly TRBD1 on 5 matching bases. This CDR3 is 16 amino acids long. CDR1 is LGHNT, CDR2 FRNRAP, per germline. The V end lost 0 bases, the J end lost 0 bases, and 9 bases lay between the germline ends. The CDR3 protein is CASGLVIGDSNQPQHF. CDR3 DNA: TGTGCTAGTGGTTTGGTAATAGGGGATAGCAATCAGCCCCAGCATTTT.

The rearrangement links TRBV4-3 to TRBJ1-2; possibly TRBD1 for D (6 bases). This CDR3 region has 16 residues. V lost 1 base, J lost 5 bases, and 17 bases lay in between. Germline lookup yields CDR1 LGHNA and CDR2 YSLEER. CDR3 amino acids: CASSQVSGVGVYGYTF. The CDR3 DNA reads TGCGCCAGCAGCCAAGTTTCAGGGGTCGGAGTATATGGCTACACCTTC.

The rearrangement links TRBV29-1 to TRBJ2-1; TRBD2 matches at 8 bases. The V gene end was trimmed by 3 bases and the J gene end by 2 bases; junction bases not matched to a gene: 15. CDR1 and CDR2 from the germline V gene are SQVTM and ANQGSEA. CDR3 size: 18 residues. The CDR3 nucleotides are TGCAGCGTTGAGACGAAAGTGTGGGGAGCGGGAGCCTACAATGAGCAGTTCTTC. It encodes CSVETKVWGAGAYNEQFF.

This clone was seen a handful of times. This chain joins TRBV6-5 and TRBJ2-4; no clear D gene. The V gene's germline CDR1 is MNHEY and CDR2 SVGAGI. This CDR3 has 14 residues. The V and J ends lost 2 bases and 5 bases respectively, with 10 bases between them. For the CDR3, the DNA is TGTGCCAGCAGTTACCGTCGAACAGAAAACATTCAGTACTTC. It specifies CASSYRRTENIQYF.

This chain joins TRBV28 and TRBJ2-7; a weak D match, TRBD1 (5 bases). There are 12 residues in the CDR3. The V end was cut by 8 bases, the J end by 4 bases, with 12 bases between. The germline CDR1 and CDR2 sequences are MDHEN and SYDVKM. CDR3 in DNA: TGTGCCAGCTATAAACCAGGGTACGAGCAGTACTTC. It specifies CASYKPGYEQYF.

This clone was recorded a few times. This sequence joins TRBV2 and TRBJ1-5, with D possibly matching TRBD1 (5 bases). CDR1 is SNHLY and CDR2 is FYNNEI in the germline V gene. The germline V and J ends were trimmed by 8 bases and 4 bases, with 12 bases remaining between them. The CDR3 covers 13 residues. CDR3 DNA: TGTGCCAGCTTAGGGGCAGGGAATCAGCCCCAGCATTTT. Translating gives CASLGAGNQPQHF.

Turning to this clone: This same CDR3 is encoded by further DNA sequences in the sample. V usage is TRBV20-1 and J usage is TRBJ2-7; no firm D call. CDR3 size: 11 residues. Germline V gives CDR1 DFQATT, CDR2 SNEGSKA (reference sequence). The V gene lost 3 bases and the J gene lost 1 base, with 4 bases spanning the gap. The CDR3 here is CSARGSYEQYF. The CDR3 region has the DNA TGCAGTGCTAGGGGGTCCTACGAGCAGTACTTC.

This rearrangement joins TRBV7-9 to TRBJ2-1, with a possible D match to TRBD2 (6 bases). Germline-derived CDR1 and CDR2 are SEHNR and FQNEAQ (reference sequence). This CDR3 is built from 13 residues. V lost 0 bases to trimming and J lost 11 bases, with 11 bases between them. The CDR3 region has the DNA TGTGCCAGCAGCTTAGCCCCACTAGCCCAGCAGTTCTTC. Encoded protein: CASSLAPLAQQFF.

This sequence joins TRBV7-9 and TRBJ1-2; no clear D gene. The V end was cut by 4 bases, the J end by 4 bases, with 16 bases between. The CDR3 length is 15 residues. Germline CDR1 reads SEHNR; CDR2 reads FQNEAQ (reference sequence). The CDR3 loop is CASSSIWASGYGYTF. CDR3 sequence (DNA): TGTGCCAGCAGCTCCATCTGGGCGTCGGGCTATGGCTACACCTTC.

This chain uses TRBV5-1 with TRBJ2-7, with D possibly TRBD2 on 6 matching bases. In germline, CDR1 is SGHRS, CDR2 YFSETQ. V was cut by 2 bases and J by 3 bases, with 6 bases left in between. This CDR3 comprises 12 residues. The CDR3 DNA reads TGCGCCAGCAGCTTCGGGGGCTACGAGCAGTACTTC. Protein: CASSFGGYEQYF.

The gene calls are TRBV6-1 and TRBJ2-1; TRBD1 aligns across 8 bases. The CDR3 has 14 residues. The germline V gene has CDR1 MNHNS and CDR2 SASEGT. J lost 4 bases, V lost 5 bases, and 4 bases had no gene match. CDR3 loop: CASSQGAGYNEQFF. DNA of the CDR3: TGTGCCAGCAGTCAGGGGGCTGGGTACAATGAGCAGTTCTTC.

The chain recombines TRBV28 with TRBJ2-1; TRBD2 matches 14 bases. The CDR3 loop spans 16 amino acids. In germline, CDR1 is MDHEN, CDR2 SYDVKM. With V trimmed by 6 bases and J by 9 bases, 10 bases remained unmatched. CDR3 in DNA: TGTGCCAGCAGCCGGGCTGGGACTAGCGGGAGTACTGAGCAGTTCTTC. As protein: CASSRAGTSGSTEQFF.

The chain has TRBV28 and TRBJ2-7; possible D gene TRBD1, 6 bases. The CDR3 covers 13 residues. The germline V gene has CDR1 MDHEN and CDR2 SYDVKM. V was pared by 6 bases and J by 0 bases, with 9 bases between. The CDR3: CASRPRGSYEQYF. For the CDR3, the DNA is TGTGCCAGCAGGCCCAGGGGCTCCTACGAGCAGTACTTC.